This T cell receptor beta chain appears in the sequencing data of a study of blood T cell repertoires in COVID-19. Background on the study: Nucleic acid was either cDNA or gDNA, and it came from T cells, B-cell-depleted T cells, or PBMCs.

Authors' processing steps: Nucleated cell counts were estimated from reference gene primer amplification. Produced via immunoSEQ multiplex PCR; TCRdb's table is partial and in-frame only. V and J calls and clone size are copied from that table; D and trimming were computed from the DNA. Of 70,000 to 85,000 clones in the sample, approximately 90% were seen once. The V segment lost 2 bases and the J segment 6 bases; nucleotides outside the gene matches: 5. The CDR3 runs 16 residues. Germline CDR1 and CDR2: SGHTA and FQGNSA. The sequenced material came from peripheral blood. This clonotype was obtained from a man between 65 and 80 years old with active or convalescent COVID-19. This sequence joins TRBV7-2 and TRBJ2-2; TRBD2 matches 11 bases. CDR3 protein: CASSLIGTSGSGELFF. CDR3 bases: TGTGCCAGCAGCTTAATAGGGACTAGCGGCTCCGGGGAGCTGTTTTTT. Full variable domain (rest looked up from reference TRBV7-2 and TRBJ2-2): GAGVSQSPSNKVTEKGKDVELRCDPISGHTALYWYRQSLGQGLEFLIYFQGNSAPDKSGLPSDRFSAERTGGSVSTLTIQRTQQEDSAVYLCASSLIGTSGSGELFFGEGSRLTVL.